This passage covers 8 T cell receptor beta chains from one sample sequenced in a study of regulatory T cells in long-lasting Graves disease. CDR3-region Arm-PCR and iRepertoire HTBI primers produced the TCR beta libraries. Using its own MiXCR run on the multiplex PCR reads, TCRdb lists one record per CDR3 protein. The table lists hundreds of thousands of distinct CDR3 sequences, 15% to 20% of them singletons. The time point denotes: newly diagnosed GD, antithyroid drugs for less than 3 months. The authors made the TCR library using RNA they extracted from PBMCs. The sample was also reused in another study, on T cells in Graves' hyperthyroidism and ophthalmopathy.

The sequences come from peripheral blood mononuclear cells (PBMCs), collected at new diagnosis, from a patient treated with antithyroid drugs. All receptors derive from a man aged 40-49 years with Graves disease.

This clonotype has more than one count but fewer than ten. The rearrangement links TRBV5-5 to TRBJ2-3; D call uncertain. The V end lost 6 bases, the J end lost 1 base, and 9 bases lay between the germline ends. The CDR3 sequence is 13 residues long. Germline values: CDR1 SGHKS, CDR2 YYEKEE (reference sequence). CDR3 loop: CASNLAGTDTQYF. In DNA, the CDR3 is TGTGCCAGCAATTTAGCTGGCACAGATACGCAGTATTTT.

The sample holds many counts of this clonotype. The chain recombines TRBV2 with TRBJ2-7; 9 bases agree with TRBD1. This CDR3 region has 15 residues. Germline lookup yields CDR1 SNHLY and CDR2 FYNNEI. After removal of 3 bases from V and 0 bases from J, the junction contained 3 bases not matched to a gene. The CDR3: CASSDRTGVSYEQYF. CDR3 DNA: TGTGCCAGCAGTGATCGGACAGGGGTCTCCTACGAGCAGTACTTC.

Comment on this clonotype: This may be a read error, as it is one base from a much larger clone. This rearrangement joins TRBV2 to TRBJ2-1; D is perhaps TRBD2 (5 bases). V was clipped by 3 bases and J by 0 bases, with 15 bases between them. Germline-derived CDR1 and CDR2 are SNHLY and FYNNEI. The CDR3 loop spans 17 amino acids. CDR3 bases: TGTGCCAGCAGTGAGTCGACTGGACTGGGCTCCTACAATGAGCAGTTCTTC. It encodes CASSESTGLGSYNEQFF.

This clonotype was observed a few times. The chain combines TRBV29-1 with TRBJ2-2; 7 positions match TRBD2. This CDR3 region has 14 residues. The V gene end was trimmed by 5 bases and the J gene end by 2 bases; junction bases not matched to a gene: 5. In germline, CDR1 is SQVTM, CDR2 ANQGSEA. DNA for the CDR3: TGCAGCGTTCTTCCGGGACTAAACACCGGGGAGCTGTTTTTT. Translating gives CSVLPGLNTGELFF.

This clonotype was picked up many times. V gene TRBV5-1 combines with J gene TRBJ2-3; 8 bases match TRBD2. V dropped 0 bases and J dropped 4; count of bases not matched to a gene: 4. The CDR3 has 15 amino acids. Germline loops: CDR1 SGHRS, CDR2 YFSETQ. CDR3 amino acids: CASSLAGGHSDTQYF. CDR3 DNA: TGCGCCAGCAGCTTGGCGGGGGGGCACTCAGATACGCAGTATTTT.

This chain connects TRBV28 to TRBJ1-2; 10 bases agree with TRBD1. J lost 5 bases, V lost 4 bases, and 7 bases had no gene match. CDR3 size: 15 residues. Germline assignment: CDR1 MDHEN and CDR2 SYDVKM. The CDR3: CASSSPGGQGYGYTF. The CDR3 coding sequence is TGTGCCAGCAGTTCGCCCGGGGGACAGGGGTATGGCTACACCTTC.

In this sample, this clonotype turned up many times. This sequence joins TRBV12-3 or TRBV12-4 and TRBJ1-5; 7 positions match TRBD1. The ends lost 4 bases at V and 5 bases at J; junction bases unmatched: 20. The CDR3 extends over 19 amino acids. CDR3 DNA sequence: TGTGCCAGCAGTTCCAGACCGGGACAGTTTTTGGAAGGGGATCAGCCCCAGCATTTT. Its translation is CASSSRPGQFLEGDQPQHF.

This chain links TRBV18 with TRBJ1-1, with a tentative D call TRBD1 (6 bases). Trimming removed 3 bases from V and 3 bases from J, with 14 bases in between. The germline V gene has CDR1 KGHSH and CDR2 LQKENI. This CDR3 has 15 amino acids. The CDR3 DNA follows: TGTGCCAGCTCACCCGAAGCAGGGGTTTACACTGAAGCTTTCTTT. As protein: CASSPEAGVYTEAFF.